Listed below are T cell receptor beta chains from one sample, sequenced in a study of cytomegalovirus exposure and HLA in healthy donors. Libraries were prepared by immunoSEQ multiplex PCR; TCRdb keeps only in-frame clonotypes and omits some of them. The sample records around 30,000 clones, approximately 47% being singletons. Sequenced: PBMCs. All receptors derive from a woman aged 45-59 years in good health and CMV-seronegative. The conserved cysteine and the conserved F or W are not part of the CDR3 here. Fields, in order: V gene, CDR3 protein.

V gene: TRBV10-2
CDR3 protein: ASRDGGKETQY

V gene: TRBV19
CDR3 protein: ASVQTEARRYGYT

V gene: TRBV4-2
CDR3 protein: ASSQAPGTSGGTRDTQY

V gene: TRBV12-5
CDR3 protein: ASGLGGGLEGEQF

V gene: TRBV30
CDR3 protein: AWKSEPYEQY

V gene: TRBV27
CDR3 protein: ASSFGGAGANVLT

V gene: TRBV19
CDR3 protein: ASSIDPMQETQY

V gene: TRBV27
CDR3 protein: ASSLFARGQVIHNEQF

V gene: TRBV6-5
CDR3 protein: ASSLQGSTEAF

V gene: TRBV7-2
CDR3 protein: ASSKTAQETQY

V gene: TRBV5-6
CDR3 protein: ASSLATSGGPSTDTQY

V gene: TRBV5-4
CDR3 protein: ASSLGAALAKNIQY

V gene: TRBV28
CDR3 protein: ASSHTEVHGYT

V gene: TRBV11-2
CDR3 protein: ASSSGLSNEKLF

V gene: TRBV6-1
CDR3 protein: ASSVSRQSNQPQH

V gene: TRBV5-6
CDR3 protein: ASSSLGTVAHEQY

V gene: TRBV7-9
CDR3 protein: ASSSTQNTEAF

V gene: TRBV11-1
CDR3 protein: ASSPGTSDTDTQY

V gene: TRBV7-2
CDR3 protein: ASSLVDGRGGDTQY

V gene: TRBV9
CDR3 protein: ASSVGGGPGISEQY

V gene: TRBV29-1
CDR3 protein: SAARGRDRGRLKGYT

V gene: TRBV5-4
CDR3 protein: ASSPPGASKNIQY

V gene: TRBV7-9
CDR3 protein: ASSFTVTGGPTGELF

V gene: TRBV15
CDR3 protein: ATSMGQGYEQY

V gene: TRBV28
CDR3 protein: ASSLGTGLADTYEQY

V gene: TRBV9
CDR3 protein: ASSVVGGGLGEDEQF

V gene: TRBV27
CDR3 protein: ASSSTGVFFQETQY

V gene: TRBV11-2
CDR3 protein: ASSPQGTYEQY

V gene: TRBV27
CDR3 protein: ASSLSKGQGYGYT

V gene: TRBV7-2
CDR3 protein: ASSFQGMGETQY

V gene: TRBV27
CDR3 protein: ASSWGTLGIEAQY

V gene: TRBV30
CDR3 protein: AWSAGAGGLNEQF

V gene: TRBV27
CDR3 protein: ASSFSGSQRDTQY

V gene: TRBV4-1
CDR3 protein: ASRAGAPYNEQF

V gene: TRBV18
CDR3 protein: ASSPLKGASIIT

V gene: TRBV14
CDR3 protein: ASSQLGSGANVLT

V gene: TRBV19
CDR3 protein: ASRLAASYEQY

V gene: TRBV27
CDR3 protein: ASSFGPSYEQY

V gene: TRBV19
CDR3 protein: ASSTETGATEAF

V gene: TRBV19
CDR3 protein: ASSPRGRGSSYEQY

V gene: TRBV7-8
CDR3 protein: ASSLAPRGNTEAF

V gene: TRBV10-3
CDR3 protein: AISDPTGVGNEQF

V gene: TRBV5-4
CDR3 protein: ASDTGAGLNTEAF

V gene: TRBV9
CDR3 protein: ASSVATMTGELF

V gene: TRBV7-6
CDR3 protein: ASSGGGADQETQY

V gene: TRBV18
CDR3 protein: ASSGGANTEAF

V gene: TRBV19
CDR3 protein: ASLGANTDTQY

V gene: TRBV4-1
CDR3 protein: ASSQVGRVLTEAF

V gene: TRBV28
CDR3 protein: ASSLQRGSTEAF

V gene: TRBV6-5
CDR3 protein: ASKRGQYYGYT

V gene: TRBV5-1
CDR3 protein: ASSRTSGGGNEQF

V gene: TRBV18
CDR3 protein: ASSPFSENTGELF

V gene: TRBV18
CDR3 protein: ASTLSGSPYEQY

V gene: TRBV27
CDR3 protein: ASSLIRGQETQY